The next 28 T cell receptor beta chains were all read from a single sample in a study of blood T cells in healthy people across ages. PCR was performed a second time for about 7 to 12 cycles using a sample-barcoded 5' primer and a J-beta primer mix. TCRdb re-called the 5' RACE reads through MiXCR, storing one row per CDR3 protein. The sample shows 1.5 million to 1.9 million distinct CDR3 sequences, around 40% of them seen only once. The sample comprised blood. These TCRs come from a woman aged 18-29 years in good health.

The chain recombines TRBV27 with TRBJ2-1; either TRBD1 or TRBD2 may fit D (5 bases each). The CDR3 is 15 residues long. V was shortened by 8 bases and J by 2 bases, with 16 bases between the two germline ends. CDR1 MNHEY and CDR2 SMNVEV come from the germline V gene (reference sequence). The CDR3 spells CASQRRQGTYNEQFF. The CDR3 region has the DNA TGTGCCAGCCAAAGGAGGCAGGGTACCTACAATGAGCAGTTCTTC.

The chain employs TRBV5-1 and TRBJ2-7; D is perhaps TRBD2 (5 bases). CDR1 is SGHRS, CDR2 YFSETQ, per germline. The V and J ends lost 4 bases and 7 bases respectively, with 18 bases between them. The CDR3 is 14 amino acids. CDR3 sequence reads: CASSLAAPLSEQYF. In DNA form, the CDR3 reads TGCGCCAGCAGCCTAGCTGCGCCGTTGAGTGAGCAGTACTTC.

Regarding this clonotype: A read error is possible here, since a much larger clone lies one base away. The chain uses TRBV4-2 and TRBJ2-1; possible D gene TRBD2, 5 bases. CDR1 is LGHNA and CDR2 is YNFKEQ in the germline V gene. This CDR3 region has 13 residues. Trimming removed 4 bases from V and 8 bases from J, with 12 bases in between. CDR3 coding DNA: TGTGCCAGCAGCCGAAGTGAGGGCCATGAGCAGTTCTTC. Its translation is CASSRSEGHEQFF.

The chain has TRBV27 and TRBJ2-7; D might be TRBD1 (6 bases). Judging by the DNA end, TRBJ2-5 fits better; the J call may be wrong. Germline CDR1 is MNHEY and CDR2 is SMNVEV (reference sequence). This CDR3 contains 14 residues. CDR3 sequence reads: CASRDRTEQETQYF. Written as DNA, the CDR3 is TGTGCCAGCAGGGACCGGACAGAGCAAGAGACCCAGTACTTC.

The J gene is TRBJ2-3, the V gene TRBV9; D is uncertain. Germline V CDR1 and CDR2: SGDLS, YYNGEE. The length of the CDR3 is 15 residues. V was cut by 0 bases and J by 1 base, with 9 bases left in between. CDR3 coding DNA: TGTGCCAGCAGCGTAGAGCCCCGGGGCACAGATACGCAGTATTTT. Translation: CASSVEPRGTDTQYF.

V is TRBV20-1 and J is TRBJ1-5, with D hard to call. V lost 3 bases and J 4 bases, leaving 10 bases between the germline ends. Germline V gene sequence: CDR1 DFQATT, CDR2 SNEGSKA (reference sequence). The CDR3 is 13 residues long. CDR3 protein: CSASGENNQPQHF. CDR3 coding DNA: TGCAGTGCTAGTGGGGAGAATAATCAGCCCCAGCATTTT.

This clonotype showed up just a few times. The chain employs TRBV11-2 and TRBJ2-7, with D maybe TRBD1 (6 bases). Trimming took off 4 bases at V and 2 bases at J, with 15 bases between the two ends. Germline V gene data show CDR1 as SGHAT and CDR2 as FQNNGV. The CDR3 is 15 amino acids. This CDR3 is CASSSGALSTYEQYF. Here the CDR3 DNA reads TGTGCCAGCAGCTCAGGGGCCCTGTCAACCTACGAGCAGTACTTC.

This clonotype came up a few times. This sequence joins TRBV20-1 and TRBJ2-3; D is unresolved. The germline V and J ends were trimmed by 2 bases and 8 bases, with 14 bases remaining between them. The germline V gene encodes CDR1 DFQATT and CDR2 SNEGSKA (reference sequence). This CDR3 has 13 residues. The chain's CDR3 is CSARPPTAGTQYF. In DNA, the CDR3 is TGCAGTGCTAGACCCCCGACTGCTGGTACGCAGTATTTT.

This chain links TRBV4-2 with TRBJ2-3, with 8 positions matching TRBD2. The ends lost 1 base at V and 0 bases at J; junction bases unmatched: 6. CDR3 length: 17 residues. Germline V CDR1 and CDR2: LGHNA, YNFKEQ. The CDR3 loop reads CASSQAPLAESTDTQYF. In DNA form, the CDR3 reads TGTGCCAGCAGCCAAGCTCCACTAGCGGAGAGCACAGATACGCAGTATTTT.

This clonotype was counted only a few times. V and J are TRBV29-1 and TRBJ1-1; D gene unclear. This CDR3 spans 11 amino acids. Germline CDR1 SQVTM, CDR2 ANQGSEA. The CDR3 spells CIYGEGPEAFF. CDR3 in DNA: TGCATATACGGGGAAGGGCCTGAAGCTTTCTTT.

V gene TRBV29-1 combines with J gene TRBJ2-3, with 12 positions matching TRBD1. The length of the CDR3 is 16 residues. J lost 4 bases, V lost 2 bases, and 7 bases had no gene match. The V gene's germline CDR1 is SQVTM and CDR2 ANQGSEA. The CDR3 here is CSVEPAGQGAADTQYF. The CDR3 DNA reads as TGCAGCGTTGAACCTGCGGGACAGGGGGCGGCAGATACGCAGTATTTT.

The chain employs TRBV20-1 and TRBJ2-1; D is undetermined. The CDR3 is 14 residues long. With 1 base removed from V and 8 bases from J, the gap between germline ends came to 15 bases. Per the germline V gene, CDR1 is DFQATT and CDR2 is SNEGSKA (reference sequence). CDR3 loop: CSARAGSLSDEQFF. DNA for the CDR3: TGCAGTGCTAGAGCCGGGTCCCTTTCGGATGAGCAGTTCTTC.

With regard to this clonotype: Sequence at one end of the junction differs from germline and may be a read error. CDR3 sequence (DNA): TGTACCAGCAGTTTCCCAGCGGGGGGCCAAGAGACCCAGTACTTC. Its translation is CTSSFPAGGQETQYF. This chain links TRBV12-3 or TRBV12-4 with TRBJ2-5; 9 nucleotides agree with TRBD2. The length of the CDR3 is 15 residues.

The chain recombines TRBV12-3 or TRBV12-4 with TRBJ1-5; TRBD1 aligns across 7 bases. Losses at the gene ends were 3 bases for V and 0 bases for J; bases not matched to a gene: 17. The CDR3 runs 20 residues. The CDR3 DNA reads as TGTGCCAGCAGTTTGAGCGACGGCAGGGGGGGTCTTAATAGCAATCAGCCCCAGCATTTT. This codes for CASSLSDGRGGLNSNQPQHF.

The V call is TRBV15, the J call TRBJ2-3; TRBD2 matches 10 bases. V lost 0 bases and J lost 4; bases outside the gene matches: 16. CDR1 and CDR2 from the germline V gene are LNHNV and YYDKDF (reference sequence). CDR3 length: 20 residues. The CDR3 sequence: CATSRDLEGLAGVRADTQYF. CDR3 nucleotide sequence: TGTGCCACCAGCAGAGATCTTGAAGGCCTAGCGGGAGTACGGGCAGATACGCAGTATTTT.

V gene TRBV7-9 combines with J gene TRBJ2-5, with D uncertain. The CDR3 contains 15 residues. V was trimmed by 0 bases and J by 11 bases, leaving 19 bases between them. Per the germline V gene, CDR1 is SEHNR and CDR2 is FQNEAQ (reference sequence). CDR3 in amino acids: CASSLALARNNEQYF. Here the CDR3 DNA reads TGTGCCAGCAGCTTAGCTCTTGCGCGCAACAATGAGCAGTACTTC.

The J gene is TRBJ2-7, the V gene TRBV29-1; TRBD1 or TRBD2 may be the D gene (5 bases each). Germline V gene lookup returns CDR1 SQVTM and CDR2 ANQGSEA. The CDR3 covers 14 residues. Trimming shortened V by 7 bases and J by 1 base, and 17 bases separated the two germline ends. Written as DNA, the CDR3 is TGCAGCGCTCAGGGCGGGCGGTCTTCCTACGAGCAGTACTTC. It yields the protein CSAQGGRSSYEQYF.

The J gene is TRBJ1-5, the V gene TRBV20-1; no reliable D call. This CDR3 has 14 residues. Germline values: CDR1 DFQATT, CDR2 SNEGSKA (reference sequence). V was clipped by 5 bases and J by 6 bases, with 17 bases between them. CDR3 DNA: TGCAGTGCTGCCCGGTCCCCCATAGGTCAGCCCCAGCATTTT. Its translation: CSAARSPIGQPQHF.

The table lists this clonotype with a few counts. The chain links TRBV5-1 to TRBJ1-1; tentative D call: TRBD1 (5 bases). Trimming removed 4 bases at V and 4 bases at J, with 11 bases between. Germline V gene sequence: CDR1 SGHRS, CDR2 YFSETQ. This CDR3 has 13 residues. The CDR3 loop is CASSDQGSTEAFF. The CDR3 DNA is TGCGCCAGCAGCGATCAGGGCAGCACTGAAGCTTTCTTT.

Comments on this clonotype: The junction differs from germline at one of its ends, possibly a read error. The chain uses TRBV7-3 and TRBJ2-1, with 7 bases aligning to TRBD2. The CDR3 is made up of 15 amino acids. The V gene's germline CDR1 is SGHTA and CDR2 FQGTGA. CDR3 nucleotide sequence: TGTGCCAGCAGCTTACTGGCGGGAGTGCTCAATGATCAGTTCTTC. This gives the protein CASSLLAGVLNDQFF. The variable domain in full, completed from reference TRBV7-3 and TRBJ2-1, reads GAGVSQTPSNKVTEKGKYVELRCDPISGHTALYWYRQSLGQGPEFLIYFQGTGAADDSGLPNDRFFAVRPEGSVSTLKIQRTERGDSAVYLCASSLLAGVLNDQFFGPGTRLTVL.

The chain combines TRBV27 with TRBJ2-3; D gene unclear. The CDR3 spans 13 residues. The germline CDR1 and CDR2 sequences are MNHEY and SMNVEV (reference sequence). Trimming shortened V by 6 bases and J by 2 bases, and 9 bases separated the two germline ends. The CDR3 DNA sequence: TGTGCCAGCAGAACGTTCTACACAGATACGCAGTATTTT. The encoded protein is CASRTFYTDTQYF.

This clonotype was seen a handful of times. The chain recombines TRBV4-3 with TRBJ2-7; D ambiguous. In germline, CDR1 is LGHNA, CDR2 YSLEER. The CDR3 has 15 amino acids. V lost 1 base, J lost 4 bases, and 14 bases lay in between. DNA for the CDR3: TGCGCCAGCAGCCAAGTGGCCCAGGATCCTTACGAGCAGTACTTC. The encoded protein is CASSQVAQDPYEQYF.

This chain uses TRBV19 with TRBJ2-7, with a tentative D call TRBD1 (5 bases). Germline-derived CDR1 and CDR2 are LNHDA and SQIVND (reference sequence). Between the trimmed V and J ends, which lost 3 bases and 1 base, there was a span of 13 bases. The CDR3 is 15 residues long. The CDR3: CASSIRQGLSYEQYF. Here the CDR3 DNA reads TGTGCCAGTAGTATTAGGCAGGGCTTGTCCTACGAGCAGTACTTC.

V gene TRBV12-3 or TRBV12-4 combines with J gene TRBJ2-3; D tentatively reads TRBD1 or TRBD2 (6 bases each). CDR3 length equals 17 residues. Trimming stripped 2 bases from V and 4 bases from J, with 19 bases between. The CDR3 here is CASSLRGASSFADTQYF. The DNA of the CDR3 is TGTGCCAGCAGTTTAAGGGGGGCCTCAAGCTTTGCAGATACGCAGTATTTT.

This rearrangement joins TRBV10-3 to TRBJ2-1, with unresolved D. Germline assignment: CDR1 ENHRY and CDR2 SYGVKD. There are 14 residues in the CDR3. V was cut by 8 bases and J by 0 bases, with 11 bases left in between. The chain's CDR3 is CAIAKQDSYNEQFF. The CDR3 region has the DNA TGTGCCATCGCGAAGCAGGACTCCTACAATGAGCAGTTCTTC.

The V and J genes are TRBV20-1 and TRBJ1-5; no clear D. CDR3 length: 13 residues. Looked up from germline, CDR1 is DFQATT and CDR2 is SNEGSKA (reference sequence). The V and J ends lost 0 bases and 7 bases respectively, with 10 bases between them. CDR3 sequence: CSARDWASQPQHF. For the CDR3, the DNA is TGCAGTGCTAGAGATTGGGCCAGCCAGCCCCAGCATTTT.

This chain links TRBV12-3 or TRBV12-4 with TRBJ2-4, with D unclear. CDR3 length: 14 amino acids. With 6 bases removed from V and 1 base from J, the gap between germline ends came to 10 bases. CDR3 protein: CASSTRTAKNIQYF. The CDR3 DNA follows: TGTGCCAGCAGCACCCGGACCGCCAAAAACATTCAGTACTTC.

This clonotype was picked up one time. The V gene is TRBV6-1, the J gene TRBJ1-6; 7 bases align to TRBD1. This CDR3 has 16 residues. Trimming cost V 5 bases and J 7 bases; bases outside gene matches: 11. Germline V gives CDR1 MNHNS, CDR2 SASEGT. CDR3 protein: CASSLRQGRLNSPLHF. The CDR3, as DNA: TGTGCCAGCAGTTTGCGACAGGGAAGATTGAATTCACCCCTCCACTTT.